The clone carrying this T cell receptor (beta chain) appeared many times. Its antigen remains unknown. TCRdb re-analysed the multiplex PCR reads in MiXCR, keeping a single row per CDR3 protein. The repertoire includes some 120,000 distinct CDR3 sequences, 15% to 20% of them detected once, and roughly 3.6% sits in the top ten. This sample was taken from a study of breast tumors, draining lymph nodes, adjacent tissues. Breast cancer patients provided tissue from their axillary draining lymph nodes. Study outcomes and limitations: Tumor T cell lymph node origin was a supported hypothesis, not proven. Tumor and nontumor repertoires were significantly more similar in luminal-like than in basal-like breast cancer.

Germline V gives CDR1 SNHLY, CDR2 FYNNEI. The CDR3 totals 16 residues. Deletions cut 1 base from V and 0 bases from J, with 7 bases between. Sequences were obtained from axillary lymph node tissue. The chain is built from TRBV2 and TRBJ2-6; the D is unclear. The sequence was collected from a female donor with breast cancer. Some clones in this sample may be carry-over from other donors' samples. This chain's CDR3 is CASSEGRYSGANVLTF. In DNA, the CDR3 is TGTGCCAGCAGTGAAGGACGGTACTCTGGGGCCAACGTCCTGACTTTC.